These 32 T cell receptor beta chains were sequenced from one sample in a study of T cell changes during pregnancy in multiple sclerosis. The method was immunoSEQ multiplex PCR; TCRdb's version includes in-frame clones alone and lacks a portion of them. Here the sample spans some 80,000 clones, about 89% being singletons. The material sequenced was peripheral blood, taken in the first trimester of pregnancy. The source is a female donor with multiple sclerosis, enrolled in a pregnancy study.

This clone has just a few counts. This chain uses TRBV6-5 with TRBJ2-5; unclear D gene. Trimming stripped 8 bases from V and 1 base from J, with 5 bases between. The CDR3 extends over 11 amino acids. The germline V gene has CDR1 MNHEY and CDR2 SVGAGI. The CDR3 reads CASRVQETQYF. CDR3 nucleotide sequence: TGTGCCAGCCGGGTCCAAGAGACCCAGTACTTC.

V is TRBV9 and J is TRBJ2-7, with D possibly matching TRBD1 (7 bases). Germline V gene sequence: CDR1 SGDLS, CDR2 YYNGEE. This CDR3 spans 15 amino acids. V was trimmed by 0 bases and J by 1 base, leaving 11 bases between them. CDR3 sequence reads: CASSVESGGSYEQYF. For the CDR3, the DNA is TGTGCCAGCAGCGTAGAGTCAGGGGGGTCCTACGAGCAGTACTTC.

The chain joins TRBV10-3 to TRBJ2-3; 7 nucleotides line up with TRBD2. CDR3 length equals 15 residues. In germline, CDR1 is ENHRY, CDR2 SYGVKD. V lost 2 bases and J lost 4; bases outside the gene matches: 6. CDR3 residues: CAISEPSGVADTQYF. DNA for the CDR3: TGTGCCATCAGTGAGCCGAGCGGGGTTGCAGATACGCAGTATTTT.

The chain links TRBV7-4 to TRBJ2-7; TRBD2 is a possible D gene (6 bases). CDR1 and CDR2 (germline): SGHVT, SQSDAQ. The V and J ends lost 2 bases and 0 bases respectively, with 14 bases between them. The CDR3 loop spans 16 amino acids. CDR3 region: CASSLTGSPSSYEQYF. The DNA of the CDR3 is TGTGCCAGCAGCTTAACCGGGAGTCCCTCCTCCTACGAGCAGTACTTC.

The rearrangement links TRBV7-9 to TRBJ2-3, with D possibly being TRBD1 (6 bases). CDR1 is SEHNR and CDR2 is FQNEAQ in the germline V gene (reference sequence). The CDR3 length is 15 residues. The ends were cut back, 6 bases at V and 6 bases at J, with 19 bases in the middle. CDR3 sequence: CASRPTGLQEDTQYF. The CDR3 DNA reads as TGTGCCAGCAGACCTACAGGGCTCCAAGAGGATACGCAGTATTTT.

The chain has TRBV5-4 and TRBJ2-7, with 7 bases identical to TRBD2. V gave up 2 bases and J gave up 4 bases; unmatched junction bases: 9. Per the germline V gene, CDR1 is SGHNT and CDR2 is YYREEE (reference sequence). The CDR3 contains 15 residues. As DNA, the CDR3 is TGTGCCAGCAGCTTTGGGTGGGGGGGGTCATACGAGCAGTACTTC. It yields the protein CASSFGWGGSYEQYF.

The chain has TRBV27 and TRBJ2-7, with D maybe TRBD1 (6 bases). V shed 4 bases and J shed 6 bases, with 13 bases lying between them. The CDR3 has 13 residues. Germline V lookup: CDR1 MNHEY, CDR2 SMNVEV (reference sequence). CDR3 coding DNA: TGTGCCAGCAGTTCCGGATGGGGGCGCGAGCAGTACTTC. This codes for CASSSGWGREQYF.

This chain joins TRBV28 and TRBJ2-1; 8 bases are shared with TRBD2. Germline V lookup: CDR1 MDHEN, CDR2 SYDVKM. The CDR3 has 14 residues. V lost 6 bases and J lost 4; bases outside the gene matches: 5. CDR3 loop: CASRGTRGYNEQFF. The CDR3 DNA reads as TGTGCCAGCAGGGGGACTAGAGGGTACAATGAGCAGTTCTTC.

This chain connects TRBV7-9 to TRBJ2-7; D remains ambiguous. V was clipped by 4 bases and J by 3 bases, with 7 bases between them. CDR1 SEHNR and CDR2 FQNEAQ come from the germline V gene (reference sequence). The CDR3 contains 12 residues. CDR3: CASSSLSYEQYF. DNA of the CDR3: TGTGCCAGCAGCTCCCTTAGCTACGAGCAGTACTTC.

This clone was observed once. V and J are TRBV5-1 and TRBJ1-1; no definite D call. The germline V gene encodes CDR1 SGHRS and CDR2 YFSETQ. There are 15 residues in the CDR3. V gave up 4 bases and J gave up 7 bases, with 20 bases separating them. The CDR3 spells CASSLSPLDSIEAFF. DNA for the CDR3: TGCGCCAGCAGCCTTTCCCCCTTGGACTCCATTGAAGCTTTCTTT. Complete variable domain (other parts from reference TRBV5-1 and TRBJ1-1): KAGVTQTPRYLIKTRGQQVTLSCSPISGHRSVSWYQQTPGQGLQFLFEYFSETQRNKGNFPGRFSGRQFSNSRSEMNVSTLELGDSALYLCASSLSPLDSIEAFFGQGTRLTVV.

The chain recombines TRBV7-8 with TRBJ2-5; possibly TRBD1 for D (6 bases). Germline CDR1 SGHVS, CDR2 FQNEAQ. Trimming removed 5 bases at V and 1 base at J, with 11 bases between. The CDR3 is made up of 14 amino acids. CDR3 DNA sequence: TGTGCCAGCAGCCCACACAGGGTCCAAGAGACCCAGTACTTC. This translates into CASSPHRVQETQYF.

The rearrangement links TRBV30 to TRBJ2-7; tentative D call: TRBD1 (6 bases). The CDR3 contains 13 residues. Trimming removed 0 bases at V and 4 bases at J, with 10 bases between. CDR1 is GTSNPN and CDR2 is SVGIG in the germline V gene (reference sequence). CDR3 DNA: TGTGCCTGGAGTGTGGGCAGGGGTTACGAGCAGTACTTC. It translates to CAWSVGRGYEQYF.

This sequence joins TRBV28 and TRBJ2-7, with a tentative D call TRBD1 (6 bases). The CDR3 has 18 residues. V gave up 7 bases and J gave up 6 bases, with 31 bases separating them. Germline V gene data show CDR1 as MDHEN and CDR2 as SYDVKM. For the CDR3, the DNA is TGTGCCAGCATCTCCCAATGGGACATTCTGTCACAATCAACCGAGCAGTACTTC. Amino acids: CASISQWDILSQSTEQYF.

A word on this clone: Other nucleotide sequences in the sample specify the same CDR3. The V call is TRBV6-1, the J call TRBJ2-5; 14 bases are shared with TRBD2. Germline values: CDR1 MNHNS, CDR2 SASEGT. The CDR3 covers 15 residues. The V and J ends lost 4 bases and 2 bases, in that order; junction bases with no gene match: 0. The CDR3 sequence is CASSGLAGGQETQYF. DNA of the CDR3: TGTGCCAGCAGTGGACTAGCGGGGGGGCAAGAGACCCAGTACTTC.

The chain carries TRBV4-1 and TRBJ1-6, with a weak D call TRBD1 (6 bases). The CDR3 covers 14 residues. Germline V gene data show CDR1 as MGHRA and CDR2 as YSYEKL. Trimming removed 0 bases from V and 9 bases from J, with 9 bases in between. The CDR3 sequence is CASSQDRGISPLHF. The CDR3 coding sequence is TGCGCCAGCAGCCAAGATAGGGGGATTTCACCCCTCCACTTT.

This chain links TRBV25-1 with TRBJ2-5, with 8 nucleotides matching TRBD2. The germline V gene has CDR1 MGHDK and CDR2 SYGVNS. CDR3 size: 15 residues. V lost 6 bases and J lost 4; bases outside the gene matches: 10. In DNA form, the CDR3 reads TGTGCCAGCAGCGGGAGCGGGAGTTCAGGAGAGACCCAGTACTTC. Translation: CASSGSGSSGETQYF. The variable domain in full, with the rest retrieved from reference TRBV25-1 and TRBJ2-5, is EADIYQTPRYLVIGTGKKITLECSQTMGHDKMYWYQQDPGMELHLIHYSYGVNSTEKGDLSSESTVSRIRTEHFPLTLESARPSHTSQYLCASSGSGSSGETQYFGPGTRLLVL.

V and J are TRBV4-2 and TRBJ2-5; D is perhaps TRBD2 (5 bases). Germline CDR1 LGHNA, CDR2 YNFKEQ. This CDR3 contains 15 residues. V lost 0 bases, J lost 1 base, and 9 bases lay in between. The CDR3 nucleotides are TGTGCCAGCAGCCAAGATACGGACTCCCAAGAGACCCAGTACTTC. This translates into CASSQDTDSQETQYF.

This chain links TRBV12-5 with TRBJ1-5; the match to TRBD1 covers 7 bases. With V trimmed by 6 bases and J by 4 bases, 9 bases remained unmatched. The CDR3 covers 15 residues. Germline-derived CDR1 and CDR2 are LGHNT and FRNRAP. CDR3 DNA sequence: TGTGCTAGTGGCTCCGGACAGGCGGGAAATCAGCCCCAGCATTTT. Protein sequence: CASGSGQAGNQPQHF.

This sequence joins TRBV7-3 and TRBJ2-1; 8 positions match TRBD2. CDR3 length: 17 residues. V gave up 1 base and J gave up 1 base; unmatched junction bases: 6. The germline gives CDR1 SGHTA, CDR2 FQGTGA. The CDR3, as DNA: TGTGCCAGCAGCTTAATGGGCGGGGGGTCTTCCTACAATGAGCAGTTCTTC. Protein product: CASSLMGGGSSYNEQFF.

This rearrangement joins TRBV29-1 to TRBJ2-3; 10 bases are a match to TRBD1. Germline values: CDR1 SQVTM, CDR2 ANQGSEA. The junction had 7 bases not matched to a gene; V was cut back by 4 bases and J by 6 bases. CDR3 length: 14 amino acids. In DNA, the CDR3 is TGCAGCGTTGGACAGGGGGCCGGATGGGATACGCAGTATTTT. Protein product: CSVGQGAGWDTQYF.

The chain carries TRBV27 and TRBJ1-1; TRBD1 is a possible D gene (5 bases). Per the germline V gene, CDR1 is MNHEY and CDR2 is SMNVEV (reference sequence). This CDR3 region has 12 residues. V was trimmed by 2 bases and J by 5 bases, leaving 6 bases between them. For the CDR3, the DNA is TGTGCCAGCAGTTTAAAGGGGACTGAAGCTTTCTTT. It is translated as CASSLKGTEAFF.

This chain connects TRBV7-6 to TRBJ2-3, with 10 bases lining up with TRBD2. This CDR3 is built from 15 residues. V lost 5 bases to trimming and J lost 5 bases; unmatched junction nucleotides: 7. Germline V gene data show CDR1 as SGHVS and CDR2 as FNYEAQ. DNA of the CDR3: TGTGCCAGCAGCCCCAGCGGGAGGGCCGTAGATACGCAGTATTTT. Protein: CASSPSGRAVDTQYF.

The V gene is TRBV6-4, the J gene TRBJ1-6; D gene ambiguous. CDR3 size: 14 residues. The V gene's germline CDR1 is MRHNA and CDR2 SNTAGT. V gave up 7 bases and J gave up 8 bases, with 15 bases separating them. The DNA of the CDR3 is TGTGCCAGCAATCCGACGGGGTTGGATTCACCCCTCCACTTT. The encoded protein is CASNPTGLDSPLHF.

This sequence joins TRBV28 and TRBJ1-5; the match to TRBD1 covers 7 bases. Germline CDR1 is MDHEN and CDR2 is SYDVKM. The V and J ends lost 8 bases and 9 bases, in that order; junction bases with no gene match: 13. The length of the CDR3 is 14 residues. CDR3 sequence reads: CASHTGTDIRPQHF. The CDR3 DNA is TGTGCCAGCCACACCGGGACAGATATCAGGCCCCAGCATTTT.

This chain links TRBV11-1 with TRBJ1-2, with 10 bases fitting TRBD1. After removal of 5 bases from V and 4 bases from J, the junction contained 1 base not matched to a gene. This CDR3 contains 13 residues. Germline lookup yields CDR1 SGHAT and CDR2 FQDESV (reference sequence). The CDR3 here is CASSRDRGYGYTF. The CDR3 region has the DNA TGTGCCAGCAGCCGGGACAGGGGCTATGGCTACACCTTC.

This clone was seen just once. V and J are TRBV9 and TRBJ2-3; D gene uncertain. Trimming cost V 4 bases and J 2 bases, with 23 bases left between them. The CDR3 has 18 amino acids. From germline, CDR1 is SGDLS and CDR2 YYNGEE. The DNA for the CDR3 is TGTGCCAGCAGCACCCAACCGGGTTCGCAGAGACTCACAGATACGCAGTATTTT. This encodes CASSTQPGSQRLTDTQYF.

The chain links TRBV28 to TRBJ1-5; TRBD1 agrees at 7 bases. Trimming removed 6 bases from V and 4 bases from J; junction bases left unmatched: 9. In germline, CDR1 is MDHEN, CDR2 SYDVKM. There are 15 residues in the CDR3. CDR3 in amino acids: CASRTGRRVNQPQHF. The CDR3 nucleotides are TGTGCCAGCAGGACAGGGAGGAGGGTAAATCAGCCCCAGCATTTT. Combining the CDR3 with reference TRBV28 and TRBJ1-5 gives the whole variable domain DVKVTQSSRYLVKRTGEKVFLECVQDMDHENMFWYRQDPGLGLRLIYFSYDVKMKEKGDIPEGYSVSREKKERFSLILESASTNQTSMYLCASRTGRRVNQPQHFGDGTRLSIL.

V and J are TRBV6-5 and TRBJ2-1; 12 nucleotides line up with TRBD2. The CDR3 runs to 12 residues. Germline V gene lookup returns CDR1 MNHEY and CDR2 SVGAGI. The ends lost 6 bases at V and 11 bases at J; junction bases unmatched: 2. The CDR3 sequence: CASSLAGGQQFF. In DNA, the CDR3 is TGTGCCAGCAGCCTAGCGGGGGGGCAGCAGTTCTTC.

Worth noting for this clone: The junction departs from germline at one end; a sequencing error may be responsible. This chain joins TRBV28 and TRBJ2-7; no clear D gene. This CDR3 comprises 11 residues. Germline lookup yields CDR1 MDHEN and CDR2 SYDVKM. In nucleotides, the CDR3 is TGTGCCAGCAGCTTATTTTCTGAGCAGTACTTC. This translates into CASSLFSEQYF.

The J gene is TRBJ1-2, the V gene TRBV5-1; D is possibly TRBD1 (5 bases). CDR1 is SGHRS, CDR2 YFSETQ, per germline. The CDR3 spans 13 residues. V shed 7 bases and J shed 4 bases, with 14 bases lying between them. The CDR3 DNA is TGCGCCAGCGACAGTGGTTTACGCTATGGCTACACCTTC. Translated: CASDSGLRYGYTF.

The chain uses TRBV7-2 and TRBJ2-1; tentative D call: TRBD2 (5 bases). V was pared by 4 bases and J by 9 bases, with 13 bases between. Germline loops: CDR1 SGHTA, CDR2 FQGNSA. The CDR3 consists of 13 residues. The CDR3 DNA reads TGTGCCAGCAGCTCCGGAGGTAGCTTTGAGCAGTTCTTC. It specifies CASSSGGSFEQFF.

This clone was seen a single time. This chain connects TRBV9 to TRBJ2-1, with 12 bases aligning to TRBD1. The CDR3 extends over 15 amino acids. The germline CDR1 and CDR2 sequences are SGDLS and YYNGEE. V lost 1 base, J lost 8 bases, and 4 bases stayed unmatched. The CDR3 spells CASSVPGQGADEQFF. The DNA of the CDR3 is TGTGCCAGCAGCGTACCGGGACAGGGGGCGGATGAGCAGTTCTTC.